What follows are 5 T cell receptor beta chains derived from one specimen sequenced in a study of cytomegalovirus exposure and HLA in healthy donors. Assay used: immunoSEQ multiplex PCR; TCRdb lists only in-frame clones, some missing. The sample holds 150,000 to 200,000 clones; about four fifths are singletons and the top ten take 10%. The sequencing sample was made of PBMCs. Every receptor here comes from a man aged 30 to 45 in good health and CMV-seropositive.

The chain joins TRBV11-2 to TRBJ2-3, with 12 bases matching TRBD2. The CDR3 sequence is 17 residues long. The germline gives CDR1 SGHAT, CDR2 FQNNGV. J was trimmed by 5 bases and V by 1 base; bases with no gene match: 7. The DNA for the CDR3 is TGTGCCAGCAGCTTAGCACTAGCGGGGGGTGGTGGAGATACGCAGTATTTT. Protein sequence: CASSLALAGGGGDTQYF.

The rearrangement links TRBV6-1 to TRBJ1-1, with 9 bases matching TRBD1. Germline V gene sequence: CDR1 MNHNS, CDR2 SASEGT. This CDR3 region has 12 residues. V lost 7 bases to trimming and J lost 11 bases; unmatched junction nucleotides: 8. CDR3 in DNA: TGTGCCAGCATCGCATTGGACAGGGGCGCTTTCTTT. Protein sequence: CASIALDRGAFF.

The rearrangement uses TRBV30 and TRBJ1-4; the D is unclear. V lost 4 bases and J lost 4, with 10 bases in between. Germline lookup yields CDR1 GTSNPN and CDR2 SVGIG (reference sequence). The CDR3 extends over 13 amino acids. The CDR3 spells CAWTRGNNEKLFF. CDR3 nucleotide sequence: TGTGCCTGGACCCGGGGAAATAATGAAAAACTGTTTTTT.

V and J are TRBV6-5 and TRBJ2-1, with 11 positions matching TRBD1. V lost 7 bases to trimming and J lost 7 bases; unmatched junction nucleotides: 9. CDR1 and CDR2 from the germline V gene are MNHEY and SVGAGI. The CDR3 extends over 15 amino acids. This CDR3 is CASKLGTGGANEQFF. In nucleotides, the CDR3 is TGTGCCAGCAAACTCGGGACAGGGGGGGCTAATGAGCAGTTCTTC.

The chain carries TRBV11-2 and TRBJ2-7; 11 bases map to TRBD1. The germline V gene has CDR1 SGHAT and CDR2 FQNNGV. The CDR3 has 15 amino acids. After removal of 3 bases from V and 2 bases from J, the junction contained 3 bases not matched to a gene. CDR3 sequence reads: CASSLRGQGAYEQYF. The DNA for the CDR3 is TGTGCCAGCAGCTTGCGGGGACAGGGGGCCTACGAGCAGTACTTC.